A selection of T cell receptor beta chains follows, all from one sample in a study of blood T cell repertoires in COVID-19. Libraries were prepared by immunoSEQ multiplex PCR; TCRdb keeps only in-frame clonotypes and omits some of them. The sample lists over 120,000 clones; 65% to 85% were seen once. The sequenced sample was peripheral blood. These receptors all come from a woman aged 60-75 years with acute or convalescent COVID-19. Each CDR3 is given with its conserved first and last residue. D genes are given only for firm matches. Clone size is not always given. Where it is, it says once, few, many or a class for expanded clones.

TGCGCCAGCAGTCAACCCCGGACTAGCGGCGTTCAGGGTGAGCAGTTCTTC | CASSQPRTSGVQGEQFF | - | TRBJ2-1 | TRBD2 | TRBV23-1
TGTGCCAGCAGCCAAGTGCGTTACGAGCAGTACTTC | CASSQVRYEQYF | - | TRBJ2-7 | - | TRBV3-1/TRBV3-2
TGTGCCAGCAGCCTAAGCTGGGACAGGGGTTACACCATATATTTT | CASSLSWDRGYTIYF | - | TRBJ1-3 | TRBD1 | TRBV6-5
TGTGCCAGCAGTTCTCCCGGGAGGGGGTCAGCTTTCTTT | CASSSPGRGSAFF | - | TRBJ1-1 | - | TRBV28
TGTGCCAGCAGCATGGGTGGATCGGGGACAACTAATGAAAAACTGTTTTTT | CASSMGGSGTTNEKLFF | - | TRBJ1-4 | - | TRBV5-4
TGTGCCAGTAGCACCTCAAGGGGCACTGAAGCTTTCTTT | CASSTSRGTEAFF | few | TRBJ1-1 | - | TRBV19
TGTGCCAGCAGTTCGGGAGGGCTTAGCCCAGATACGCAGTATTTT | CASSSGGLSPDTQYF | - | TRBJ2-3 | TRBD2 | TRBV28
TGTGCCAGCAGTTACTCGACAACGAACACTGAAGCTTTCTTT | CASSYSTTNTEAFF | - | TRBJ1-1 | - | TRBV6-5
TGTGCCAGCAGTTACCCGGGCAGGGATTATGGCTACACCTTC | CASSYPGRDYGYTF | - | TRBJ1-2 | - | TRBV6-6
TGTGCCAGCAGTTACTCCCTAGCGGGAGTCTACGAGCAGTACTTC | CASSYSLAGVYEQYF | - | TRBJ2-7 | TRBD2 | TRBV28
TGTGCCAGTAGTATATCCTCCTCTAACACCGGGGAGCTGTTTTTT | CASSISSSNTGELFF | - | TRBJ2-2 | - | TRBV19
TGCGCCAGCAGTCAGCCGGACAGTGGAGGCACAGATACGCAGTATTTT | CASSQPDSGGTDTQYF | once | TRBJ2-3 | - | TRBV23-1
TGCGCCAGCAGTCAATCTTTACAGGGGGCCAATGAGCAGTTCTTC | CASSQSLQGANEQFF | once | TRBJ2-1 | TRBD1 | TRBV23-1
TGTGCCTGGAGTGGAGGACAGGGCGGTTCACCCCTCCACTTT | CAWSGGQGGSPLHF | - | TRBJ1-6 | TRBD1 | TRBV30
TGTGCCAGCAGTGATGTAGGCAGGAATGGCTACACCTTC | CASSDVGRNGYTF | - | TRBJ1-2 | - | TRBV25-1
TGTGCCAGCAGCTCCATAGCGGGATCTACAGATACGCAGTATTTT | CASSSIAGSTDTQYF | - | TRBJ2-3 | TRBD2 | TRBV7-3
TGTGCCAGTAGGGCAGGGGGGACCGGGGAGCTGTTTTTT | CASRAGGTGELFF | - | TRBJ2-2 | - | TRBV19
TGTGCCAGCAGTTTAACCCCAGGGAATTCACCCCTCCACTTT | CASSLTPGNSPLHF | - | TRBJ1-6 | - | TRBV27
TGTGCCAGCAGGGGGGGGGACTATGGCTACACCTTC | CASRGGDYGYTF | - | TRBJ1-2 | - | TRBV28
TGTGCCAGCAGTCCTCTTATGACCGGGGAGCTGTTTTTT | CASSPLMTGELFF | - | TRBJ2-2 | - | TRBV27
TGTGCCATCAGCGCCCAGGGGGCGTATGATAATTCACCCCTCCACTTT | CAISAQGAYDNSPLHF | - | TRBJ1-6 | TRBD1 | TRBV10-3
TGTGCCAGCAGTTTAGACGGGCTCGGGGATTCACCCCTCCACTTT | CASSLDGLGDSPLHF | once | TRBJ1-6 | - | TRBV27
TGTGCCAGCAGCTCCCCCGACTTGGCTGAAGCTTTCTTT | CASSSPDLAEAFF | - | TRBJ1-1 | - | TRBV11-3
TGTGCCAGCAGCTTGAACCGGGACAGGAATTCACCCCTCCACTTT | CASSLNRDRNSPLHF | - | TRBJ1-6 | TRBD1 | TRBV7-9
TGTGCCAGCAGCTCCACCGGGAATAGACCCTACGAGCAGTACTTC | CASSSTGNRPYEQYF | - | TRBJ2-7 | - | TRBV7-2
TGTGCCACCCGAGACTCCTACGAGCAGTACTTC | CATRDSYEQYF | - | TRBJ2-7 | - | TRBV27
TGCGCCAGCAGCGGCGGACAGGGGTTATCGTACACTGAAGCTTTCTTT | CASSGGQGLSYTEAFF | - | TRBJ1-1 | TRBD1 | TRBV5-1
TGTGCCAGCAGAACCTCAACCGGGGCGGGGTTCACAGATACGCAGTATTTT | CASRTSTGAGFTDTQYF | - | TRBJ2-3 | - | TRBV25-1
TGTGCCAGCAGCTTGACAGGGGGTTCCAATCAGCCCCAGCATTTT | CASSLTGGSNQPQHF | - | TRBJ1-5 | TRBD1 | TRBV5-5
TGTGCCAGCAGCTTTACTGGCGAGGCCCCCTACGAGCAGTACTTC | CASSFTGEAPYEQYF | - | TRBJ2-7 | - | TRBV12-1
TGTGCCAGCAGTTACGGACTAGCGTGGGAGCAGTACTTC | CASSYGLAWEQYF | - | TRBJ2-7 | TRBD2 | TRBV12-3/TRBV12-4
TGTGCCAGCAGCAGACAGGGGTTCGACGAGCAGTACTTC | CASSRQGFDEQYF | - | TRBJ2-7 | TRBD1 | TRBV6-5
TGCGCCAGCAGCCAAAGCACAACAGGGGTGGGTTCACCCCTCCACTTT | CASSQSTTGVGSPLHF | - | TRBJ1-6 | TRBD1 | TRBV4-3
TGCAGCGTTTCACAGGGGAAGGACAATCAGCCCCAGCATTTT | CSVSQGKDNQPQHF | - | TRBJ1-5 | TRBD1 | TRBV29-1
TGTGCCAGCAGCTTAAGTTCTAGCGTAGATGAGCAGTTCTTC | CASSLSSSVDEQFF | - | TRBJ2-1 | - | TRBV7-3
TGTGCCACCAGCAGGGAACTAGCGGGATCTCTTAATGAGCAGTTCTTC | CATSRELAGSLNEQFF | - | TRBJ2-1 | TRBD2 | TRBV15
TGTGCCAGCAGTGACTCAGCGGGAGGATACACAGATACGCAGTATTTT | CASSDSAGGYTDTQYF | - | TRBJ2-3 | TRBD2 | TRBV28
TGTGCCAGCAATCCGGGACAGTACACTGAAGCTTTCTTT | CASNPGQYTEAFF | - | TRBJ1-1 | TRBD1 | TRBV2
TGCAGTGCTAGTCTCGGAGCGCGGGAGTATGAGCAGTTCTTC | CSASLGAREYEQFF | - | TRBJ2-1 | TRBD2 | TRBV20-1
TGTGCCAGCAGACACGTACAGGCGAACACCGGGGAGCTGTTTTTT | CASRHVQANTGELFF | - | TRBJ2-2 | - | TRBV28
TGTGCCATCAGTGGACAATCCGGCTTGGGATATTTT | CAISGQSGLGYF | once | TRBJ1-3 | - | TRBV10-3
TGCAGTGCTAGTCAGGGGGCGGAGAACACTGAAGCTTTCTTT | CSASQGAENTEAFF | - | TRBJ1-1 | TRBD1 | TRBV20-1
TGTGCCACCAGTGACAATCGCCGCCGGGTCCAAGGATCTGGAAACACCATATATTTT | CATSDNRRRVQGSGNTIYF | - | TRBJ1-3 | - | TRBV24-1
TGTGCCAGCGGGACAGGGGGGAACAATCAGCCCCAGCATTTT | CASGTGGNNQPQHF | - | TRBJ1-5 | TRBD1 | TRBV28
TGTGCCACCAGCCAAGGACTCCTGGAGGTCAATGAGCAGTTCTTC | CATSQGLLEVNEQFF | - | TRBJ2-1 | - | TRBV15
TGTGCCACCAGCAGAGATGGGGGGGCGACTAATGAAAAACTGTTTTTT | CATSRDGGATNEKLFF | - | TRBJ1-4 | - | TRBV15
TGTGCCAGCAGTACCTCGTGGGGTGTCTGGGCTAGCGGTTACAATGAGCAGTTCTTC | CASSTSWGVWASGYNEQFF | - | TRBJ2-1 | TRBD2 | TRBV7-9
TGTGCCAGCAGTTACTCGAGTCAGGGGCCCAACACTGAAGCTTTCTTT | CASSYSSQGPNTEAFF | - | TRBJ1-1 | - | TRBV6-5
TGTGCCAGCAGCTGGCGGGCAGCTAGCGGGAGGCTTTCCTACAATGAGCAGTTCTTC | CASSWRAASGRLSYNEQFF | - | TRBJ2-1 | TRBD2 | TRBV7-3
TGTGCCAGCAGCTGGGACAGGAACTATGGCTACACCTTC | CASSWDRNYGYTF | - | TRBJ1-2 | TRBD1 | TRBV7-2
TGTGCCAGCTCACCACCGGGACAGGGTCCTCTCTCTGGAAACACCATATATTTT | CASSPPGQGPLSGNTIYF | - | TRBJ1-3 | TRBD1 | TRBV18
TGTGCCAGCAGCCCTACCGTAGCGGGAGACACGCAGTATTTT | CASSPTVAGDTQYF | once | TRBJ2-3 | TRBD2 | TRBV11-1